The 30 T cell receptor beta chains below come from one sample, sequenced in a study of blood T cell repertoires in COVID-19. Produced via immunoSEQ multiplex PCR; TCRdb's table is partial and in-frame only. Of about 320,000 clones in the sample, about 90% were seen once. The sequencing sample was made of PBMCs or T cells enriched from blood (not recorded which). The receptors derive from a woman aged 25-40 years who had recovered from COVID-19.

Remarks on this clone: One junction end does not reproduce the germline sequence, and a read error may be involved. This chain connects TRBV7-7 to TRBJ2-2; TRBD1 matches 8 bases. The CDR3 contains 17 residues. Germline CDR1 is SSHAT and CDR2 is FNYEAQ (reference sequence). In DNA, the CDR3 is TGTGCTAGCAGCTTAGGAGAAGGACAGGGACGAGCCGGGGAGCTGTTTTTT. The encoded protein is CASSLGEGQGRAGELFF. The complete variable domain, with remaining parts taken from reference TRBV7-7 and TRBJ2-2, reads GAGVSQSPRYKVTKRGQDVTLRCDPISSHATLYWYQQALGQGPEFLTYFNYEAQPDKSGLPSDRFSAERPEGSISTLTIQRTEQRDSAMYRCASSLGEGQGRAGELFFGEGSRLTVL.

J is TRBJ2-3 and V is TRBV6-5; TRBD2 matches 8 bases. V was clipped by 2 bases and J by 5 bases; unmatched bases: 6. This CDR3 is 15 amino acids long. CDR1 MNHEY and CDR2 SVGAGI come from the germline V gene. The CDR3 sequence is CASSYRGGRGDTQYF. Written as DNA, the CDR3 is TGTGCCAGCAGTTACCGGGGGGGCCGGGGAGATACGCAGTATTTT.

This clone was observed a few times. The chain links TRBV29-1 to TRBJ1-1; 8 bases match TRBD1. CDR3 size: 16 residues. In germline, CDR1 is SQVTM, CDR2 ANQGSEA. After removal of 6 bases from V and 4 bases from J, the junction contained 16 bases not matched to a gene. This CDR3 reads CSVSSFYGQGGTEAFF. The CDR3 DNA is TGCAGCGTATCATCGTTTTATGGACAGGGTGGCACTGAAGCTTTCTTT. Variable domain in full (rest from reference TRBV29-1 and TRBJ1-1): SAVISQKPSRDICQRGTSLTIQCQVDSQVTMMFWYRQQPGQSLTLIATANQGSEATYESGFVIDKFPISRPNLTFSTLTVSNMSPEDSSIYLCSVSSFYGQGGTEAFFGQGTRLTVV.

The genes are TRBV18 and TRBJ1-2, with 9 bases fitting TRBD1. In germline, CDR1 is KGHSH, CDR2 LQKENI. The V and J ends lost 5 bases and 3 bases, in that order; junction bases with no gene match: 7. CDR3 length: 15 amino acids. For the CDR3, the DNA is TGTGCCAGCTCAACTACAGGGGGCGCTGACTATGGCTACACCTTC. This gives the protein CASSTTGGADYGYTF.

For the CDR3, the DNA is TGTGCCAGCAGCCTAGGACATTTGAACACTGAAGCTTTCTTT. It encodes CASSLGHLNTEAFF. The chain joins TRBV6-2 or TRBV6-3 to TRBJ1-1; D might be TRBD1 (5 bases). The germline gives CDR1 MNHEY, CDR2 SVGEGT. Trimming took 6 bases from V and 0 from J, leaving 11 bases between them. There are 14 residues in the CDR3.

The J gene is TRBJ1-1, the V gene TRBV2; D may be TRBD1 (6 bases). The CDR3 loop spans 14 amino acids. Trimming stripped 9 bases from V and 4 bases from J, with 18 bases between. Germline CDR1 and CDR2: SNHLY and FYNNEI. For the CDR3, the DNA is TGTGCCAGTGGGGTAGACAGGAGGAGCACTGAAGCTTTCTTT. Protein: CASGVDRRSTEAFF.

The gene calls are TRBV3-1 (or the pseudogene TRBV3-2) and TRBJ1-1; D might be TRBD1 (6 bases). There are 14 residues in the CDR3. Trimming removed 7 bases from V and 1 base from J, with 13 bases in between. Germline V CDR1 and CDR2: LGHDT, YNNKEL (reference sequence). The CDR3, as DNA: TGTGCCAGCACCCGAGAGGGGGGGAACACTGAAGCTTTCTTT. Encoded protein: CASTREGGNTEAFF.

This rearrangement joins TRBV13 to TRBJ2-1; 11 positions agree with TRBD2. J was trimmed by 7 bases and V by 0 bases; bases with no gene match: 5. The CDR3 is 16 amino acids. Germline assignment: CDR1 PRHDT and CDR2 FYEKMQ (reference sequence). The CDR3 nucleotides read TGTGCCAGCAGCTTAGGCGCTAGCGGGGGGCCGAATGAGCAGTTCTTC. Translated, it gives CASSLGASGGPNEQFF.

The chain recombines TRBV7-9 with TRBJ1-2; no definite D call. V lost 5 bases to trimming and J lost 4 bases, with 8 bases between them. The CDR3 consists of 12 residues. CDR1 and CDR2 from the germline V gene are SEHNR and FQNEAQ (reference sequence). This CDR3 is CASSPTGYGYTF. The CDR3 nucleotides are TGTGCCAGCAGCCCTACGGGCTATGGCTACACCTTC.

The sample holds a few counts of this clone. The V gene is TRBV11-2, the J gene TRBJ2-7; perhaps TRBD2 as D (6 bases). Per the germline V gene, CDR1 is SGHAT and CDR2 is FQNNGV. This CDR3 spans 15 amino acids. Between the trimmed V and J ends, which lost 0 bases and 5 bases, there was a span of 14 bases. CDR3 DNA: TGTGCCAGCAGCTTAGAGGGACTTCCCAACCACGAGCAGTACTTC. It translates to CASSLEGLPNHEQYF.

A word on this clone: Other DNA sequences from this sample encode an identical CDR3 as well. The rearrangement uses TRBV6-5 and TRBJ2-7, with 8 bases aligning to TRBD2. The CDR3 sequence is 14 residues long. Unmatched junction bases numbered 8, after V lost 6 bases and J lost 4 bases. Germline CDR1 and CDR2: MNHEY and SVGAGI. The CDR3 DNA follows: TGTGCCAGCAGCTACAGCGGGGGTGGGTACGAGCAGTACTTC. This encodes CASSYSGGGYEQYF.

The J gene is TRBJ1-6, the V gene TRBV19; 7 bases are shared with TRBD1. Trimming took 5 bases from V and 4 from J; bases not matched to a gene: 8. The CDR3 runs to 16 residues. Per germline, CDR1 LNHDA and CDR2 SQIVND (reference sequence). The CDR3 region has the DNA TGTGCCAGTAGTCCTTCCGGGACAGAGTATAATTCACCCCTCCACTTT. Translation: CASSPSGTEYNSPLHF.

This chain's CDR3 is CSALSGNTIYF. The DNA of the CDR3 is TGCAGCGCTCTCTCTGGAAACACCATATATTTT. The chain couples TRBV29-1 to TRBJ1-3; D is uncertain. In germline, CDR1 is SQVTM, CDR2 ANQGSEA. CDR3 size: 11 residues. V lost 7 bases and J 0 bases, leaving 4 bases between the germline ends.

The chain joins TRBV2 to TRBJ1-5, with TRBD1 as a possible D gene (6 bases). V was cut by 6 bases and J by 0 bases, with 12 bases left in between. This CDR3 has 15 residues. CDR1 SNHLY and CDR2 FYNNEI come from the germline V gene. Written as DNA, the CDR3 is TGTGCCAGCAGAGCCGGGACAAGTAGCAATCAGCCCCAGCATTTT. It encodes CASRAGTSSNQPQHF.

The rearrangement links TRBV29-1 to TRBJ1-1, with D unresolved. This CDR3 has 11 amino acids. Germline CDR1 SQVTM, CDR2 ANQGSEA. With 6 bases removed from V and 2 bases from J, the gap between germline ends came to 7 bases. The CDR3 region is CSVSLNTEAFF. The CDR3 coding sequence is TGCAGCGTCTCTCTTAACACTGAAGCTTTCTTT.

CDR3 sequence reads: CASSSDSYGYTF. The CDR3 DNA follows: TGTGCCAGCAGCAGCGACAGCTATGGCTACACCTTC. V gene TRBV5-4 combines with J gene TRBJ1-2; D might be TRBD1 (5 bases). CDR3 size: 12 residues. V lost 4 bases to trimming and J lost 4 bases, with 8 bases between them. The germline CDR1 and CDR2 sequences are SGHNT and YYREEE (reference sequence).

This chain connects TRBV7-9 to TRBJ1-2, with TRBD1 matching over 8 bases. The V gene end was trimmed by 5 bases and the J gene end by 8 bases; junction bases not matched to a gene: 7. CDR1 and CDR2 from the germline V gene are SEHNR and FQNEAQ (reference sequence). The CDR3 has 13 amino acids. The DNA of the CDR3 is TGTGCCAGCAGCCGGGGACAGGTGGGCGGCTACACCTTC. As protein: CASSRGQVGGYTF.

The chain employs TRBV12-3 or TRBV12-4 and TRBJ2-7; TRBD1 matches at 9 bases. V lost 6 bases and J lost 6; bases outside the gene matches: 6. The CDR3 runs to 13 residues. This chain's CDR3 is CASRDSTGGEQYF. CDR3 coding DNA: TGTGCCAGCAGGGACTCGACAGGGGGCGAGCAGTACTTC.

This rearrangement joins TRBV3-1 (or the pseudogene TRBV3-2) to TRBJ1-2, with TRBD1 as a possible D gene (5 bases). Per the germline V gene, CDR1 is LGHDT and CDR2 is YNNKEL (reference sequence). Trimming cost V 1 base and J 7 bases, with 16 bases left between them. The CDR3 has 15 residues. The CDR3 protein is CASSQGVGVFSGYTF. In nucleotides, the CDR3 is TGTGCCAGCAGCCAAGGTGTAGGGGTTTTCTCTGGCTACACCTTC.

The sample holds one count of this clone. V usage is TRBV7-9 and J usage is TRBJ1-2; 10 positions agree with TRBD1. J was trimmed by 0 bases and V by 5 bases; bases with no gene match: 12. The CDR3 spans 18 residues. Germline CDR1 and CDR2: SEHNR and FQNEAQ (reference sequence). The CDR3 loop is CASSLSGTGASSNYGYTF. In DNA, the CDR3 is TGTGCCAGCAGCCTATCCGGGACAGGGGCGAGTTCTAACTATGGCTACACCTTC.

The chain is built from TRBV11-1 and TRBJ1-1; perhaps TRBD1 as D (6 bases). The CDR3 runs to 15 residues. V lost 5 bases and J 0 bases, leaving 13 bases between the germline ends. Germline CDR1 reads SGHAT; CDR2 reads FQDESV (reference sequence). CDR3 in amino acids: CASSKSGQLNTEAFF. For the CDR3, the DNA is TGTGCCAGCAGCAAGTCGGGACAATTGAACACTGAAGCTTTCTTT. Looking up the rest from reference TRBV11-1 and TRBJ1-1 gives the full variable domain: EAEVAQSPRYKITEKSQAVAFWCDPISGHATLYWYRQILGQGPELLVQFQDESVVDDSQLPKDRFSAERLKGVDSTLKIQPAELGDSAMYLCASSKSGQLNTEAFFGQGTRLTVV.

The J gene is TRBJ1-1, the V gene TRBV29-1; TRBD1 is a possible D gene (6 bases). The CDR3 loop spans 13 amino acids. Trimming removed 4 bases at V and 6 bases at J, with 15 bases between. CDR1 is SQVTM and CDR2 is ANQGSEA in the germline V gene. The CDR3 DNA is TGCAGCGTTGGCCCCACAGGGTCCCCTGAAGCTTTCTTT. Its translation: CSVGPTGSPEAFF.

The chain combines TRBV6-5 with TRBJ1-2; 10 bases fit TRBD1. The V gene end was trimmed by 6 bases and the J gene end by 3 bases; junction bases not matched to a gene: 7. This CDR3 is 15 amino acids long. Looked up from germline, CDR1 is MNHEY and CDR2 is SVGAGI. The CDR3 DNA sequence: TGTGCCAGCAGCCACAGGGGGACAGGGGACTATGGCTACACCTTC. Its protein product is CASSHRGTGDYGYTF.

This chain uses TRBV5-8 with TRBJ1-3, with 8 bases matching TRBD1. CDR1 is SGHTS, CDR2 YDEGEE, per germline. The trim removed 1 base at V and 3 bases at J, leaving 9 bases unmatched. This CDR3 spans 17 amino acids. CDR3 in amino acids: CASSLRPQGEGGNTIYF. The CDR3, as DNA: TGTGCCAGCAGCTTGCGACCACAGGGGGAAGGTGGAAACACCATATATTTT.

The chain carries TRBV7-2 and TRBJ1-4, with D perhaps matching TRBD1 (5 bases). Germline V gene lookup returns CDR1 SGHTA and CDR2 FQGNSA. V was shortened by 5 bases and J by 3 bases, with 13 bases between the two germline ends. This CDR3 has 15 amino acids. The CDR3 bases are TGTGCCAGCAGCCATTGGGGCTCAGCTAATGAAAAACTGTTTTTT. As protein: CASSHWGSANEKLFF. The full variable domain, in which reference TRBV7-2 and TRBJ1-4 provide the parts outside the CDR3, is GAGVSQSPSNKVTEKGKDVELRCDPISGHTALYWYRQSLGQGLEFLIYFQGNSAPDKSGLPSDRFSAERTGGSVSTLTIQRTQQEDSAVYLCASSHWGSANEKLFFGSGTQLSVL.

The chain links TRBV30 to TRBJ1-3; the match to TRBD1 covers 9 bases. The germline CDR1 and CDR2 sequences are GTSNPN and SVGIG (reference sequence). The CDR3 covers 13 residues. V was pared by 0 bases and J by 6 bases, with 0 bases of the junction left unmatched. The CDR3, as DNA: TGTGCCTGGAGTGTACAGGGGGCAAACACCATATATTTT. Its translation is CAWSVQGANTIYF.

The chain combines TRBV2 with TRBJ2-7, with D tentatively TRBD1 (5 bases). The CDR3 runs to 13 residues. The germline V and J ends were trimmed by 3 bases and 1 base, with 7 bases remaining between them. Germline assignment: CDR1 SNHLY and CDR2 FYNNEI. The CDR3 DNA is TGTGCCAGCAGTGAGCCAGGGTCCTACGAGCAGTACTTC. Translated, it gives CASSEPGSYEQYF. Full variable domain (outside the CDR3, taken from reference TRBV2 and TRBJ2-7): EPEVTQTPSHQVTQMGQEVILRCVPISNHLYFYWYRQILGQKVEFLVSFYNNEISEKSEIFDDQFSVERPDGSNFTLKIRSTKLEDSAMYFCASSEPGSYEQYFGPGTRLTVT.

The chain is built from TRBV5-4 and TRBJ1-1; D unresolved. CDR3 length equals 14 residues. The V end lost 0 bases, the J end lost 12 bases, and 18 bases lay between the germline ends. Germline CDR1 SGHNT, CDR2 YYREEE (reference sequence). CDR3 residues: CASSLGGDPTRTFF. The CDR3 region has the DNA TGTGCCAGCAGCTTGGGAGGTGACCCTACTAGGACTTTCTTT.

This chain uses TRBV7-9 with TRBJ2-3, with D perhaps TRBD2 (7 bases). Between the trimmed V and J ends, which lost 8 bases and 2 bases, there was a span of 14 bases. The CDR3 contains 14 residues. Germline V CDR1 and CDR2: SEHNR, FQNEAQ (reference sequence). The CDR3 loop is CASARGDNTDTQYF. In DNA form, the CDR3 reads TGTGCCAGCGCCCGGGGGGACAACACAGATACGCAGTATTTT.

The rearrangement uses TRBV5-1 and TRBJ2-3; 7 positions agree with TRBD1. Trimming at V came to 4 bases and at J to 6 bases, leaving 8 bases not matched to a gene. The length of the CDR3 is 14 residues. Germline V CDR1 and CDR2: SGHRS, YFSETQ. The CDR3: CASSPRQGPDTQYF. CDR3 nucleotide sequence: TGCGCCAGCAGCCCCCGACAGGGTCCGGATACGCAGTATTTT.